This T cell receptor beta chain was recorded in a study of blood T cell repertoires in COVID-19. The overall study: Specimens from acute and convalescent COVID-19 originated in the United States, Italy and Spain. T cells, B-cell-depleted T cells, or PBMCs supplied cDNA or gDNA.

This clone was seen only once. J gave up 1 base and V 0 bases, and 4 bases lay outside the gene matches. Per the germline V gene, CDR1 is SGHRS and CDR2 is YFSETQ. The CDR3 contains 16 residues. Under the authors' procedure: Reference gene primer amplification in the assay estimated nucleated cell counts. Produced via immunoSEQ multiplex PCR; TCRdb's table is partial and in-frame only. The V and J calls and clone size were taken over from that table, and D and trimming were inferred from the DNA. The table lists approximately 170,000 clones, roughly 84% of them singletons. The sample comprised peripheral blood. The gene calls are TRBV5-1 and TRBJ2-3; TRBD1 agrees at 8 bases. The TCR comes from a woman older than 75 with active or convalescent COVID-19. The CDR3 loop is CASSLDGQGGTDTQYF. The CDR3 DNA reads TGCGCCAGCAGCTTGGACGGACAGGGAGGCACAGATACGCAGTATTTT.